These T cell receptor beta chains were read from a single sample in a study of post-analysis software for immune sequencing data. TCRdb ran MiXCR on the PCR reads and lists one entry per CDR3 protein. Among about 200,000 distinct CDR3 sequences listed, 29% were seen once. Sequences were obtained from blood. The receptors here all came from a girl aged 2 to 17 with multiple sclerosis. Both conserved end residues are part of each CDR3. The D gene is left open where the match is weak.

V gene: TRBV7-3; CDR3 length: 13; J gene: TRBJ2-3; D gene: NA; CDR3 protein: CASSFGGLDTQYF
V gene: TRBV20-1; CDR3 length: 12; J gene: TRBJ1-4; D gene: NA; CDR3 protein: CSARAGDEKLFF
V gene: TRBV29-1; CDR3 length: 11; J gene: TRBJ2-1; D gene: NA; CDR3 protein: CSVDSYNEQFF
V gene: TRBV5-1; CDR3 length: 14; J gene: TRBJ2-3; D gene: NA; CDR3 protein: CASSVQIGADTQYF
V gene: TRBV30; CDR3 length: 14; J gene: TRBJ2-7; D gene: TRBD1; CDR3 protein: CAWNRGQGNYELYF
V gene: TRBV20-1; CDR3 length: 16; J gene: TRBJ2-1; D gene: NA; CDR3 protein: CSARAVVSSSYNEQFF
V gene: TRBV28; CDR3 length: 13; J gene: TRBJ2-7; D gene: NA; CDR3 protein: CASSFGSPYEQYF
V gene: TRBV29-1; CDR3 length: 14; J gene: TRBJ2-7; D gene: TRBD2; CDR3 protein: CSGGRGADSYEQYF
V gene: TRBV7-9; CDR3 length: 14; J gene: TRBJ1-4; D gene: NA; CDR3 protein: CASSQTGRNEKLFF
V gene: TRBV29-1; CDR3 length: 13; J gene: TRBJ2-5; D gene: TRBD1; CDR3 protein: CSVERGPQETQYF
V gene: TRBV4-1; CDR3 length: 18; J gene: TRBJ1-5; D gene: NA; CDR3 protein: CASSLIRYGGRYNRPQHF
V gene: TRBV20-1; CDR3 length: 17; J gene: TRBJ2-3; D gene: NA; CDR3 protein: CSARDKRGPSSTDTQYF
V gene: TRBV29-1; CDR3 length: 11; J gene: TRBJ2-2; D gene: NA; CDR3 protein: CSVSNTGELFF
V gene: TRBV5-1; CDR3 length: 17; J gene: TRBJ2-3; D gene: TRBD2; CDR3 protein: CASSSLQSGGPANTQYF
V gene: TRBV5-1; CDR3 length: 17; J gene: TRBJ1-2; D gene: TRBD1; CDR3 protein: CASSSAVRGPIDLDYTF
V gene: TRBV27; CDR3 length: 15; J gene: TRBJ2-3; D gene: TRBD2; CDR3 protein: CASSPGTSGTDTQYF
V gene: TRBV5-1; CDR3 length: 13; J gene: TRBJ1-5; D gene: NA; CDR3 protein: CASSLDGDQPQHF
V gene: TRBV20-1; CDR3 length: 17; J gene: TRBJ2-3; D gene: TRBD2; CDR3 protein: CSAYSLALLADTDTQYF
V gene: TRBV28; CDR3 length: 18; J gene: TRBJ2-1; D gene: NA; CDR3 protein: CASRHPPGVSGGYNEQFF
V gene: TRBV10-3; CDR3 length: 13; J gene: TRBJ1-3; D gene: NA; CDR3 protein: CAIGPEGGNTIYF
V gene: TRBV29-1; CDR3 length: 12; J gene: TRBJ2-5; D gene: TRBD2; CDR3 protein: CSVRLAGETQYF
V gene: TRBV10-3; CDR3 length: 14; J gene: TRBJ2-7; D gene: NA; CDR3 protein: CAITSRLGSYEQYF
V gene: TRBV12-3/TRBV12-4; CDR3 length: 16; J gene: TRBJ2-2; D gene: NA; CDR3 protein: CASTPDQGSNTGELFF
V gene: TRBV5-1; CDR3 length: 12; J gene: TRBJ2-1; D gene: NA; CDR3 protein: CASSFNFNEQFF
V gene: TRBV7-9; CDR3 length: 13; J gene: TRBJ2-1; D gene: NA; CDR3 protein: CASRRHDTNEQFF
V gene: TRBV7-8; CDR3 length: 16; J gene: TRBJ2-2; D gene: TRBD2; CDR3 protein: CASSPRLAGGTGELFF